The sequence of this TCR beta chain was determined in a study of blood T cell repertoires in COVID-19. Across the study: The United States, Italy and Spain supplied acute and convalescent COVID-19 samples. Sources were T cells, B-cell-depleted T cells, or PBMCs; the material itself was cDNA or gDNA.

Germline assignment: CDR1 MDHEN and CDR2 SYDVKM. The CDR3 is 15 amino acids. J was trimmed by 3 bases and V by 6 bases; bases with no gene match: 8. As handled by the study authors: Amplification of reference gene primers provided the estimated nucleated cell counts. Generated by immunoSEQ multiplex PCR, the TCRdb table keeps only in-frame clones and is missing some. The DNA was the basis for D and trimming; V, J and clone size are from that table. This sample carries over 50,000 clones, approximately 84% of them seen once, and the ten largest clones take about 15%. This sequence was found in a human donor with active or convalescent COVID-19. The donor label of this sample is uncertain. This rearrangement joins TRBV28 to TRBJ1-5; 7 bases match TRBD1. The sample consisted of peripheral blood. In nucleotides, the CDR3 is TGTGCCAGCAGGCCCCCCGACAGGGACAATCAGCCCCAGCATTTT. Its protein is CASRPPDRDNQPQHF.